The TCR beta chain under discussion was sequenced for a study of cytomegalovirus exposure and HLA in healthy donors. The donors were part of the validation cohort of 120 subjects. That cohort was separate from the first cohort, which comprised 500 to 850 subjects. The CDR3 is 13 residues long. Germline values: CDR1 SGHVS, CDR2 FQNEAQ. Assay: immunoSEQ multiplex PCR; the TCRdb copy retains only in-frame clones and omits some. The sample includes tens of thousands of clones, just over 85% of them seen just once. The source of this sequence is a woman aged 25 to 45 in good health and CMV-seronegative. The chain carries TRBV7-8 and TRBJ2-5, with D maybe TRBD2 (6 bases). What was sequenced was PBMCs. CDR3: CASYPSVQETQYF. CDR3 in DNA: TGTGCAAGCTACCCTAGCGTACAAGAGACCCAGTACTTC.